This passage covers 27 T cell receptor beta chains from one sample sequenced in a study of blood T cell repertoires in COVID-19. Measured with immunoSEQ multiplex PCR; TCRdb has only the in-frame clones, and not every one. The data show roughly 81,000 clones, approximately 83% seen once. The sequenced sample was peripheral blood. These receptors all come from a woman in her 70s with acute or convalescent COVID-19.

In its sample, this clone was seen once. The V call is TRBV11-3, the J call TRBJ2-2; 10 positions agree with TRBD1. This CDR3 has 17 amino acids. Germline assignment: CDR1 SGHNT and CDR2 YENEEA. Trimming removed 4 bases from V and 2 bases from J; junction bases left unmatched: 7. CDR3: CASSSTRDRGNTGELFF. DNA for the CDR3: TGTGCCAGCAGCTCGACCCGGGACAGGGGAAACACCGGGGAGCTGTTTTTT.

The CDR3: CASSIAQGTDTQYF. The CDR3 DNA follows: TGTGCCAGTAGTATAGCCCAGGGGACAGATACGCAGTATTTT. The chain has TRBV19 and TRBJ2-3; possible D gene TRBD1, 6 bases. This CDR3 has 14 amino acids. Per the germline V gene, CDR1 is LNHDA and CDR2 is SQIVND (reference sequence). The ends were cut back, 1 base at V and 3 bases at J, with 8 bases in the middle.

About this clone: Compared with germline, one end of the junction differs, possibly owing to a read error. This chain connects TRBV5-1 to TRBJ1-4; 10 bases are shared with TRBD1. This CDR3 contains 15 residues. CDR1 SGHRS and CDR2 YFSETQ come from the germline V gene. The CDR3 DNA reads as TGCGCCAGTAGCTTGACAGGGGGCGCGAGTGAAAAACTGTTTTTT. It translates to CASSLTGGASEKLFF.

This clone showed up just a few times. The V and J genes are TRBV6-6 and TRBJ1-2; weak D call: TRBD1 (6 bases). Germline V gene data show CDR1 as MNHNY and CDR2 as SVGAGI (reference sequence). V was clipped by 7 bases and J by 7 bases, with 16 bases between them. The CDR3 loop spans 13 amino acids. CDR3 amino acids: CASTQTGLSGYTF. The CDR3 region has the DNA TGTGCCAGCACCCAGACAGGTTTGAGTGGCTACACCTTC.

The V gene is TRBV2, the J gene TRBJ2-5; no reliable D call. This CDR3 has 13 residues. Trimming stripped 3 bases from V and 5 bases from J, with 10 bases between. Germline CDR1 reads SNHLY; CDR2 reads FYNNEI. CDR3 bases: TGTGCCAGCAGTGAGCTGGGCCTTGAGACCCAGTACTTC. As protein: CASSELGLETQYF.

This clone was observed a handful of times. V usage is TRBV7-6 and J usage is TRBJ1-6, with 10 nucleotides matching TRBD1. Looked up from germline, CDR1 is SGHVS and CDR2 is FNYEAQ. The CDR3 is 14 amino acids. V trimming: 6 bases; J trimming: 9 bases; junction bases outside the gene matches: 5. The CDR3 bases are TGTGCCAGCAGTTCCGACAGGGGGCTTTCACCCCTCCACTTT. Translating it yields CASSSDRGLSPLHF.

Note on this clone: This may be a read error: a much more frequent sequence differs by one nucleotide. This chain uses TRBV11-1 with TRBJ2-1; D is perhaps TRBD2 (6 bases). V shed 6 bases and J shed 4 bases, with 7 bases lying between them. Germline CDR1 and CDR2: SGHAT and FQDESV (reference sequence). The CDR3 covers 12 residues. Here the CDR3 DNA reads TGTGCCAGCAGGGAGGGGTACAATGAGCAGTTCTTC. Amino acid sequence: CASREGYNEQFF.

The rearrangement uses TRBV27 and TRBJ1-3; D is uncertain. CDR1 and CDR2 (germline): MNHEY, SMNVEV (reference sequence). The CDR3 contains 13 residues. V gave up 6 bases and J gave up 0 bases, with 6 bases separating them. The CDR3 nucleotides read TGTGCCAGCAGACCGAGCTCTGGAAACACCATATATTTT. Encoded protein: CASRPSSGNTIYF.

The rearrangement links TRBV10-2 to TRBJ2-7; D possibly corresponds to TRBD1 (5 bases). CDR1 and CDR2 from the germline V gene are WSHSY and SAAADI. V was shortened by 4 bases and J by 0 bases, with 19 bases between the two germline ends. The CDR3 consists of 17 residues. CDR3 in DNA: TGCGCCAGCAGTGCCCTAGGGTTTAGGGGCAGCTCCTACGAGCAGTACTTC. Amino acid sequence: CASSALGFRGSSYEQYF.

This clone appeared once. This chain joins TRBV11-3 and TRBJ1-1; D is perhaps TRBD1 (5 bases). CDR3 size: 12 residues. CDR1 is SGHNT, CDR2 YENEEA, per germline. Trimming pared 5 bases from V and 7 bases from J, leaving 11 bases between. CDR3 in DNA: TGTGCCAGCAGCCCCGGCGGGGGTGAAGCTTTCTTT. Residues: CASSPGGGEAFF.

V gene TRBV5-4 combines with J gene TRBJ2-5, with TRBD2 matching over 11 bases. V was pared by 6 bases and J by 3 bases, with 13 bases of the junction left unmatched. CDR1 SGHNT and CDR2 YYREEE come from the germline V gene (reference sequence). The CDR3 loop spans 17 amino acids. The CDR3 DNA reads TGTGCCAGCATCACTGGTGGTAGCGGGGGGGGGAAAGAGACCCAGTACTTC. Translation: CASITGGSGGGKETQYF.

The chain employs TRBV12-5 and TRBJ1-4; 7 nucleotides agree with TRBD1. CDR1 is LGHNT and CDR2 is FRNRAP in the germline V gene. The CDR3 contains 13 residues. Trimming removed 0 bases from V and 8 bases from J; junction bases left unmatched: 0. The CDR3 region is CASGLVQGEKLFF. In nucleotides, the CDR3 is TGTGCTAGTGGTTTGGTACAGGGGGAAAAACTGTTTTTT.

The chain carries TRBV7-6 and TRBJ1-5; D is unclear. The CDR3 is 13 amino acids. CDR1 and CDR2 from the germline V gene are SGHVS and FNYEAQ. Trimming left V 2 bases short and J 3 bases short, with 5 bases between. The CDR3 region has the DNA TGTGCCAGCAGCTTAACTTACAATCAGCCCCAGCATTTT. It encodes CASSLTYNQPQHF.

This chain links TRBV30 with TRBJ1-1; possible D gene TRBD1, 6 bases. Germline assignment: CDR1 GTSNPN and CDR2 SVGIG (reference sequence). CDR3 size: 11 residues. V gave up 1 base and J gave up 9 bases, with 9 bases separating them. CDR3 DNA sequence: TGTGCCTGGAGTGGGCAGGGGAAAGCTTTCTTT. Translating gives CAWSGQGKAFF.

The V gene is TRBV7-9, the J gene TRBJ1-1, with D unclear. Trimming took 5 bases from V and 5 from J, leaving 15 bases between them. The length of the CDR3 is 14 residues. Germline-derived CDR1 and CDR2 are SEHNR and FQNEAQ (reference sequence). The CDR3 spells CASSQMGEGTEAFF. CDR3 nucleotide sequence: TGTGCCAGCAGCCAGATGGGAGAAGGGACTGAAGCTTTCTTT.

The rearrangement joins TRBV7-3 to TRBJ1-1; perhaps TRBD1 as D (6 bases). Trimming took off 3 bases at V and 1 base at J, with 9 bases between the two ends. The CDR3 runs 14 residues. The germline V gene encodes CDR1 SGHTA and CDR2 FQGTGA. The CDR3 region has the DNA TGTGCCAGCAGCTTTGGGACACAGAACACTGAAGCTTTCTTT. Its protein is CASSFGTQNTEAFF. Filled out from reference TRBV7-3 and TRBJ1-1, the complete variable domain reads GAGVSQTPSNKVTEKGKYVELRCDPISGHTALYWYRQSLGQGPEFLIYFQGTGAADDSGLPNDRFFAVRPEGSVSTLKIQRTERGDSAVYLCASSFGTQNTEAFFGQGTRLTVV.

The genes are TRBV19 and TRBJ1-2; 9 bases fit TRBD1. CDR1 is LNHDA, CDR2 SQIVND, per germline (reference sequence). V shed 3 bases and J 8 bases; nucleotides not matched to a gene: 10. The CDR3 consists of 15 residues. CDR3 sequence reads: CASSIPTGTGNGYTF. CDR3 in DNA: TGTGCCAGTAGTATTCCCACCGGGACAGGGAACGGCTACACCTTC. Together with reference TRBV19 and TRBJ1-2, the CDR3 gives the full variable domain: DGGITQSPKYLFRKEGQNVTLSCEQNLNHDAMYWYRQDPGQGLRLIYYSQIVNDFQKGDIAEGYSVSREKKESFPLTVTSAQKNPTAFYLCASSIPTGTGNGYTFGSGTRLTVV.

The chain has TRBV30 and TRBJ1-5; weak D call: TRBD1 (5 bases). Trimming removed 2 bases at V and 0 bases at J, with 11 bases between. The CDR3 has 15 amino acids. Looked up from germline, CDR1 is GTSNPN and CDR2 is SVGIG (reference sequence). In nucleotides, the CDR3 is TGTGCCTGGAGTACTCTAGGGGCTAGCAATCAGCCCCAGCATTTT. Translation: CAWSTLGASNQPQHF. Variable domain in full (rest from reference TRBV30 and TRBJ1-5): SQTIHQWPATLVQPVGSPLSLECTVEGTSNPNLYWYRQAAGRGLQLLFYSVGIGQISSEVPQNLSASRPQDRQFILSSKKLLLSDSGFYLCAWSTLGASNQPQHFGDGTRLSIL.

The CDR3 DNA sequence: TGTGCCAGCAGCCAAGGGGGACAGGGGGCCAATGAAAAACTGTTTTTT. It specifies CASSQGGQGANEKLFF. This sequence joins TRBV28 and TRBJ1-4; 12 bases map to TRBD1. The junction had 7 bases not matched to a gene; V was cut back by 6 bases and J by 5 bases. The CDR3 loop spans 16 amino acids. Germline CDR1 and CDR2: MDHEN and SYDVKM.

This clone was found once. The chain carries TRBV5-4 and TRBJ1-4; 7 bases fit TRBD1. This CDR3 region has 13 residues. J was trimmed by 11 bases and V by 0 bases; bases with no gene match: 4. CDR1 SGHNT and CDR2 YYREEE come from the germline V gene (reference sequence). The CDR3 protein is CASSLEQGSKLFF. CDR3 sequence (DNA): TGTGCCAGCAGCTTGGAACAGGGGAGTAAACTGTTTTTT.

The rearrangement links TRBV4-2 to TRBJ2-3, with 9 bases identical to TRBD2. The length of the CDR3 is 16 residues. The V gene's germline CDR1 is LGHNA and CDR2 YNFKEQ. The trim removed 0 bases at V and 2 bases at J, leaving 3 bases unmatched. As DNA, the CDR3 is TGTGCCAGCAGCCAAGAGAGGACTAGCGACACAGATACGCAGTATTTT. Translation gives CASSQERTSDTDTQYF.

The genes are TRBV27 and TRBJ2-3; a weak D match, TRBD1 (5 bases). Per germline, CDR1 MNHEY and CDR2 SMNVEV (reference sequence). The length of the CDR3 is 16 residues. Trimming cost V 6 bases and J 6 bases, with 22 bases left between them. The CDR3 reads CASSPIWQGESDTQYF. CDR3 DNA sequence: TGTGCCAGCAGCCCAATCTGGCAGGGTGAATCGGATACGCAGTATTTT.

V and J are TRBV30 and TRBJ1-1, with D perhaps TRBD1 (6 bases). CDR1 and CDR2 (germline): GTSNPN, SVGIG (reference sequence). V was cut by 3 bases and J by 4 bases, with 6 bases left in between. This CDR3 contains 11 residues. The CDR3 loop is CAWRGGTEAFF. CDR3 DNA: TGTGCCTGGAGAGGGGGCACTGAAGCTTTCTTT.

This clone was picked up one time. The chain joins TRBV24-1 to TRBJ2-3, with TRBD1 matching 8 bases. The germline CDR1 and CDR2 sequences are KGHDR and SFDVKD. J lost 0 bases, V lost 9 bases, and 4 bases had no gene match. CDR3 size: 14 residues. CDR3 protein: CATRDRSSTDTQYF. DNA for the CDR3: TGTGCCACCCGGGACAGGTCTAGCACAGATACGCAGTATTTT.

This clone was counted only a few times. The chain carries TRBV6-2 or TRBV6-3 and TRBJ1-1, with unresolved D. Germline CDR1 and CDR2: MNHEY and SVGEGT. The CDR3 is 18 amino acids. V lost 0 bases to trimming and J lost 0 bases, with 17 bases between them. The CDR3 sequence: CASSYSSSVRRVNTEAFF. The CDR3 coding sequence is TGTGCCAGCAGTTACTCGAGCTCCGTGCGGCGCGTGAACACTGAAGCTTTCTTT.

DNA of the CDR3: TGTGCCAGCAGCTTAGAATTCGGGGTAGACACTGAAGCTTTCTTT. This codes for CASSLEFGVDTEAFF. V usage is TRBV7-9 and J usage is TRBJ1-1; D is uncertain. The V gene's germline CDR1 is SEHNR and CDR2 FQNEAQ (reference sequence). V lost 1 base to trimming and J lost 3 bases, with 12 bases between them. This CDR3 contains 15 residues.

CDR3 loop: CASSDTGQFTEAFF. In nucleotides, the CDR3 is TGTGCCAGCAGTGACACAGGCCAGTTCACTGAAGCTTTCTTT. J is TRBJ1-1 and V is TRBV6-1; weak D call: TRBD1 (5 bases). The CDR3 spans 14 residues. V was clipped by 3 bases and J by 4 bases, with 12 bases between them. Germline assignment: CDR1 MNHNS and CDR2 SASEGT.